This T cell receptor (beta chain) appears in the sequencing data of a study of blood T cells in healthy people across ages. Whole-study results and caveats: Among long-lived donors, naive CD4+ cells were more numerous and diversity higher than in aged donors.

Primed by a sample-barcoded 5' primer and a J-beta primer mix, a second PCR proceeded for about 7 to 12 cycles. Via MiXCR, TCRdb re-called the 5' RACE reads, giving one row per CDR3 protein. The sample yields 2 million or so distinct CDR3 sequences, less than 50% seen once. The CDR3 runs 14 residues. Deletions cut 2 bases from V and 4 bases from J, with 11 bases between. Germline assignment: CDR1 LGHNA and CDR2 YSLEER. As to this clonotype: Its antigen is currently unknown.

The sample consisted of blood. The chain employs TRBV4-3 and TRBJ1-2; D possibly corresponds to TRBD1 (5 bases). The sequence came from a woman in her thirties or forties in good health. The CDR3 sequence: CASSQLDTSYGYTF. The CDR3 DNA sequence: TGCGCCAGCAGCCAACTGGACACTTCCTATGGCTACACCTTC.